This is a list of T cell receptor beta chains from one sample in a study of blood T cell repertoires in COVID-19. The protocol was immunoSEQ multiplex PCR, while the TCRdb copy is restricted to in-frame clones and leaves out a portion. Of roughly 200,000 clones in the sample, over 75% were seen once. Input material: peripheral blood. The receptors come from a man in his forties or fifties with COVID-19, enrolled during active disease. The CDR3 runs from the conserved cysteine through the conserved F or W. A D gene is named only where the DNA matches it firmly. Size tells how often a clone was seen (once, few, many) or the class of an expanded clone, and some rows leave it out.

clone_size: NA; j_call: TRBJ2-5; d_call: TRBD1; v_call: TRBV13; cdr3_aa: CASSFPPWGQGREETQYF; cdr3_nt: TGTGCCAGCAGCTTCCCCCCTTGGGGACAGGGACGGGAGGAGACCCAGTACTTC
clone_size: NA; j_call: TRBJ2-5; d_call: NA; v_call: TRBV7-9; cdr3_aa: CASSLRQGLETQYF; cdr3_nt: TGTGCCAGCAGCTTGCGTCAGGGGCTGGAGACCCAGTACTTC
clone_size: few; j_call: TRBJ2-7; d_call: TRBD1; v_call: TRBV27; cdr3_aa: CASTRTGGYSGIQYEQYF; cdr3_nt: TGTGCCAGCACCCGGACAGGGGGCTACAGCGGGATTCAGTACGAGCAGTACTTC
clone_size: NA; j_call: TRBJ1-3; d_call: NA; v_call: TRBV10-3; cdr3_aa: CAISGGAADTIYF; cdr3_nt: TGTGCCATCAGCGGGGGGGCCGCCGACACCATATATTTT
clone_size: NA; j_call: TRBJ2-2; d_call: NA; v_call: TRBV24-1; cdr3_aa: CATRAGELFF; cdr3_nt: TGTGCCACCCGGGCCGGGGAGCTGTTTTTT
clone_size: NA; j_call: TRBJ1-2; d_call: NA; v_call: TRBV2; cdr3_aa: CASSVGPTNYGYTF; cdr3_nt: TGTGCCAGCAGTGTTGGGCCGACTAACTATGGCTACACCTTC
clone_size: NA; j_call: TRBJ2-1; d_call: NA; v_call: TRBV6-2/TRBV6-3; cdr3_aa: CASSYAGGSNEQFF; cdr3_nt: TGTGCCAGCAGTTACGCGGGTGGGAGTAATGAGCAGTTCTTC
clone_size: NA; j_call: TRBJ2-2; d_call: NA; v_call: TRBV7-7; cdr3_aa: CASSLETWRANTGELFF; cdr3_nt: TGTGCTAGCAGCTTAGAGACTTGGAGGGCGAACACCGGGGAGCTGTTTTTT
clone_size: NA; j_call: TRBJ1-2; d_call: TRBD1; v_call: TRBV29-1; cdr3_aa: CSVEGTENYGYTF; cdr3_nt: TGCAGCGTTGAGGGGACAGAAAACTATGGCTACACCTTC
clone_size: NA; j_call: TRBJ2-2; d_call: NA; v_call: TRBV10-3; cdr3_aa: CAISGGGSNTGELFF; cdr3_nt: TGTGCCATCAGTGGGGGGGGCTCAAACACCGGGGAGCTGTTTTTT
clone_size: NA; j_call: TRBJ2-1; d_call: TRBD2; v_call: TRBV15; cdr3_aa: CATSRGGTQIGEQFF; cdr3_nt: TGTGCCACCAGCAGGGGGGGGACTCAAATCGGTGAGCAGTTCTTC